This T cell receptor beta chain was identified in a study of early T cells in non-severe SARS-CoV-2 infection. Study at large: Sequencing of unsorted whole blood was done on bulk RNA, leaving chains unpaired.

Study-level results: VDJdb matching, biased toward anti-spike CD8 responses, missed private and CD4 specificities.

This clonotype was counted ten times or more. Its antigen remains unknown. Molecules of cDNA were individually given unique molecular identifiers that were attached to them. TCRdb itself ran the 5' RACE reads through MiXCR, one entry per CDR3 protein. The repertoire holds 40,000 to 60,000 distinct CDR3 sequences, with roughly 4% as singletons. V shed 0 bases, J shed 2 bases, and the junction held 6 bases outside the gene matches. Germline values: CDR1 SGDLS, CDR2 YYNGEE. This CDR3 comprises 16 residues. The source of this sequence is an adult who was a healthcare worker with PCR-confirmed SARS-CoV-2 infection or an uninfected control (not recorded which). Specimen: whole blood. The rearrangement links TRBV9 to TRBJ2-3; 7 positions match TRBD2. The CDR3 loop reads CASSVDNGGTTDTQYF. CDR3 in DNA: TGTGCCAGCAGCGTAGATAACGGGGGGACCACAGATACGCAGTATTTT.